This is a list of T cell receptor beta chains from one sample in a study of CD8 T cells in ankylosing spondylitis. TCRdb re-derived calls from the 5' RACE reads in MiXCR, one entry per CDR3 protein. The top ten hold 4% to 5% of the sample, which has roughly 230,000 distinct CDR3 sequences, around 8% seen once. Sequenced input: blood, either unsorted or a sorted T cell fraction (not recorded which). The source of these receptors is a female donor with ankylosing spondylitis or in good health (not recorded which). Each CDR3 is given with its conserved first and last residue. D genes are given only for firm matches. A row's size may be missing; if present it is once, few, many or a size class.

v_call	j_call	d_call	clone_size	cdr3_aa	cdr3_nt
TRBV4-3	TRBJ2-7	-	many	CASSLHRASYEQYF	TGCGCCAGCAGCCTCCACAGGGCCTCCTACGAGCAGTACTTC
TRBV20-1	TRBJ2-1	-	many	CSARGVGGYSYNEQFF	TGCAGTGCTAGGGGTGTGGGGGGTTACTCCTACAATGAGCAGTTCTTC
TRBV7-8	TRBJ1-4	-	many	CASSFVLGHRNEKLFF	TGTGCCAGCAGCTTCGTCTTGGGACATAGAAATGAAAAACTGTTTTTT
TRBV7-9	TRBJ2-7	-	few	CASSLGEGDYSYEQYF	TGTGCCAGCAGCTTAGGAGAGGGGGACTATTCCTACGAGCAGTACTTC
TRBV4-3	TRBJ2-1	-	many	CASSQDPSGRSSYNEQFF	TGCGCCAGCAGCCAAGACCCGAGCGGAAGGAGCTCCTACAATGAGCAGTTCTTC
TRBV4-3	TRBJ2-3	-	many	CASSTRLSQIETQYF	TGCGCCAGCAGCACCCGACTCTCCCAGATAGAGACGCAGTATTTT
TRBV7-6	TRBJ2-3	-	-	CASSIEGGDTQYF	TGTGCCAGCAGTATTGAGGGGGGAGATACGCAGTATTTT
TRBV7-9	TRBJ2-3	TRBD2	few	CASSKGGSTDTQYF	TGTGCCAGCAGCAAGGGAGGGTCCACAGATACGCAGTATTTT
TRBV2	TRBJ1-2	TRBD1	many	CASRDNRGNYGYTF	TGTGCCAGCAGGGACAACAGGGGAAACTATGGCTACACCTTC
TRBV7-8	TRBJ1-1	-	many	CASSLGGRAVGTEAFF	TGTGCCAGCAGCTTAGGGGGCCGGGCGGTAGGCACTGAAGCTTTCTTT
TRBV12-3/TRBV12-4	TRBJ2-5	TRBD2	many	CASSFSGGGETQYF	TGTGCCAGCAGTTTCTCTGGCGGGGGAGAGACCCAGTACTTC
TRBV7-9	TRBJ2-5	-	many	CASSFGELQETQYF	TGTGCCAGCAGCTTTGGTGAGCTCCAAGAGACCCAGTACTTC
TRBV5-1	TRBJ2-3	-	many	CASSLIQGESDTQYF	TGCGCCAGCAGCTTGATACAGGGTGAATCAGATACGCAGTATTTT
TRBV20-1	TRBJ2-1	-	many	CSAEGPRPQVDEQFF	TGCAGTGCCGAGGGACCTAGGCCCCAGGTGGATGAGCAGTTCTTC
TRBV15	TRBJ2-1	TRBD1	-	CATSRETGTATPEQFF	TGTGCCACCAGCAGGGAAACCGGGACAGCTACTCCAGAGCAGTTCTTC
TRBV20-1	TRBJ1-1	-	many	CSAVGAQGVNTEAFF	TGCAGTGCTGTAGGGGCACAGGGTGTGAACACTGAAGCTTTCTTT
TRBV10-3	TRBJ2-2	-	many	CGSRAGSGELFF	TGTGGGAGCAGGGCAGGATCTGGGGAGCTGTTTTTT
TRBV4-3	TRBJ1-2	-	-	CASSQDQGPNYGYTF	TGCGCCAGCAGCCAAGATCAGGGGCCCAACTATGGCTACACCTTC
TRBV6-2/TRBV6-3	TRBJ2-7	-	many	CASSYPRGTSYEQYF	TGTGCCAGCAGTTACCCTCGGGGGACATCCTACGAGCAGTACTTC
TRBV7-6	TRBJ2-3	TRBD2	many	CASSSRLAGGPDTQYF	TGTGCCAGCAGCTCGAGACTAGCGGGAGGTCCAGATACGCAGTATTTT
TRBV25-1	TRBJ1-6	-	many	CASSEYGSRHSPLHF	TGTGCCAGCAGTGAATACGGCAGTCGACATTCACCCCTCCACTTT
TRBV5-1	TRBJ1-1	-	many	CASSLARVTGNTEAFF	TGCGCCAGCAGCTTGGCCAGGGTGACGGGTAACACTGAAGCTTTCTTT
TRBV7-9	TRBJ2-2	-	many	CASSFQGMELFF	TGTGCCAGCAGCTTCCAGGGAATGGAGCTGTTTTTT
TRBV6-1	TRBJ2-1	TRBD1	few	CASKGVGQVSYNEQFF	TGTGCCAGCAAGGGGGTGGGACAGGTCTCCTACAATGAGCAGTTCTTC
TRBV7-2	TRBJ2-5	TRBD1	many	CASSDRGKTQYF	TGTGCCAGCAGCGACAGGGGGAAGACCCAGTACTTC
TRBV5-6	TRBJ2-7	-	many	CASSRLESRSYEQYF	TGTGCCAGCAGTCGACTAGAGAGTCGCTCCTACGAGCAGTACTTC
TRBV6-6	TRBJ2-4	-	-	CASSPGLLIAKNIQYF	TGTGCCAGCAGTCCGGGACTCTTAATAGCCAAAAACATTCAGTACTTC
TRBV7-2	TRBJ1-6	-	few	CASRLGPPNSPLHF	TGTGCCAGCCGATTGGGGCCCCCTAATTCACCCCTCCACTTT
TRBV7-2	TRBJ1-5	-	many	CASSTSTRQPQHF	TGTGCCAGCAGCACCTCGACCCGACAGCCCCAGCATTTT
TRBV25-1	TRBJ2-7	-	many	CASSEYKGGTDYEQYF	TGTGCCAGCAGTGAATATAAGGGGGGGACAGACTACGAGCAGTACTTC
TRBV10-2	TRBJ2-1	-	many	CASSEPIEVAYNEQFF	TGCGCCAGCAGTGAACCAATAGAGGTTGCCTACAATGAGCAGTTCTTC
TRBV9	TRBJ2-1	-	many	CASNAGTLYNEQFF	TGTGCCAGCAACGCAGGGACACTATACAATGAGCAGTTCTTC
TRBV19	TRBJ2-1	-	many	CASSIAGGRGNEQFF	TGTGCCAGTAGTATAGCCGGGGGGCGTGGGAATGAGCAGTTCTTC
TRBV12-3/TRBV12-4	TRBJ2-3	-	many	CASSQHTDTQYF	TGTGCCAGTTCCCAGCACACAGATACGCAGTATTTT
TRBV7-9	TRBJ2-1	TRBD2	-	CASTSQGSGRAQNEQFF	TGTGCCAGCACCTCTCAGGGTAGCGGGAGGGCTCAAAATGAGCAGTTCTTC
TRBV12-5	TRBJ1-1	-	many	CASGSLENTEAFF	TGTGCTAGTGGTTCCCTCGAAAACACTGAAGCTTTCTTT
TRBV11-2	TRBJ2-5	-	many	CASSLDRWAAYQETQYF	TGTGCCAGCAGCTTAGATCGGTGGGCAGCGTACCAAGAGACCCAGTACTTC
TRBV7-2	TRBJ2-1	-	many	CASSLAPGFEQFF	TGTGCCAGCAGCTTAGCCCCAGGGTTTGAGCAGTTCTTC
TRBV29-1	TRBJ1-4	-	many	CSVGFNEKLFF	TGCAGCGTTGGGTTTAATGAAAAACTGTTTTTT
TRBV4-1	TRBJ2-3	-	many	CASSPPGTDTQYF	TGCGCCAGCAGCCCCCCCGGAACAGATACGCAGTATTTT